This record looks at one TCR beta chain sequence and its context. CDR3 length equals 13 residues. Germline-derived CDR1 and CDR2 are SGHDN and FVKESK. V was clipped by 4 bases and J by 1 base, with 8 bases between them. In the original processing: Nucleated cell counts were estimated from reference gene primer amplification. Here immunoSEQ multiplex PCR was the method, and the copy in TCRdb shows in-frame clones only, minus some. V, J and clone size reflect that table, while D and trimming were determined from the DNA. The repertoire holds 90,000 to 140,000 clones, with about 85% as singletons. The data originate from a study of blood T cell repertoires in COVID-19. Study details: Collection of acute and convalescent COVID-19 samples took place in the United States, Italy and Spain. Sample material is recorded as cDNA or gDNA derived from T cells, B-cell-depleted T cells, or PBMCs.

The source is a man aged 45-65 years with acute or convalescent COVID-19. The chain links TRBV14 to TRBJ2-7; D is undetermined. Material: peripheral blood. DNA for the CDR3: TGTGCCAGCAGCCTTGGCGGTTCCTACGAGCAGTACTTC. Translating gives CASSLGGSYEQYF.